This passage covers 20 T cell receptor beta chains from one sample sequenced in a study of CD8 T cells in Susac syndrome. Random-hexamer reverse transcription was applied to roughly 0.45 to 1 ug RNA. TCRdb re-derived calls from the immunoSEQ multiplex PCR reads in MiXCR, one entry per CDR3 protein. Found here are about 60,000 distinct CDR3 sequences, approximately 92% of them singletons; the top ten hold 0.15% to 0.2%. The sample was CD8+ T cells from PBMCs. Source of these receptors: a human donor in good health.

The CDR3 DNA is TGTGCCAGCAGCCTTGGGGGGCCAAGGGAGCAGTTCTTC. Its protein is CASSLGGPREQFF. The chain joins TRBV3-1 to TRBJ2-1; D possibly uses TRBD1 or TRBD2 (6 bases each). V lost 4 bases and J 10 bases, leaving 14 bases between the germline ends. The CDR3 sequence is 13 residues long. Germline CDR1 is LGHDT and CDR2 is YNNKEL (reference sequence).

The J gene is TRBJ2-1, the V gene TRBV19; D is ambiguous. The CDR3 runs to 15 residues. Germline V gives CDR1 LNHDA, CDR2 SQIVND (reference sequence). The V gene lost 6 bases and the J gene lost 0 bases, with 12 bases spanning the gap. The CDR3 bases are TGTGCCAGTAGGAACGTGGGATTCTCCTACAATGAGCAGTTCTTC. Encoded protein: CASRNVGFSYNEQFF.

The chain joins TRBV6-6 to TRBJ1-2, with D tentatively TRBD1 (6 bases). V was trimmed by 7 bases and J by 4 bases, leaving 13 bases between them. There are 13 residues in the CDR3. Germline V gene lookup returns CDR1 MNHNY and CDR2 SVGAGI (reference sequence). CDR3 DNA: TGTGCCAGCACCCCAAGGACAGCCTATGGCTACACCTTC. Protein product: CASTPRTAYGYTF.

The V gene is TRBV12-3 or TRBV12-4, the J gene TRBJ2-1, with D possibly matching TRBD2 (6 bases). The ends were cut back, 3 bases at V and 7 bases at J, with 16 bases in the middle. The CDR3 has 15 amino acids. Written as DNA, the CDR3 is TGTGCCAGCAGTTTTGGCGGGGCACGGTTGAATGAGCAGTTCTTC. Protein product: CASSFGGARLNEQFF.

This chain connects TRBV27 to TRBJ1-2; 7 bases match TRBD1. V lost 0 bases to trimming and J lost 3 bases; unmatched junction nucleotides: 7. The CDR3 spans 16 residues. Germline CDR1 MNHEY, CDR2 SMNVEV (reference sequence). The CDR3, as DNA: TGTGCCAGCAGTTTATCGCACGGGACAGTATACTATGGCTACACCTTC. It encodes CASSLSHGTVYYGYTF.

The chain employs TRBV4-1 and TRBJ2-7, with D uncertain. V was shortened by 1 base and J by 1 base, with 8 bases between the two germline ends. Germline-derived CDR1 and CDR2 are MGHRA and YSYEKL. The CDR3 sequence is 14 residues long. CDR3 in DNA: TGCGCCAGCAGCCAAGTTGACGGTTCCTACGAGCAGTACTTC. Translation: CASSQVDGSYEQYF.

The chain combines TRBV5-5 with TRBJ1-2; D remains ambiguous. CDR3 length: 14 amino acids. V was shortened by 4 bases and J by 8 bases, with 18 bases between the two germline ends. The V gene's germline CDR1 is SGHKS and CDR2 YYEKEE (reference sequence). CDR3 loop: CASSVDASPGGYTF. The CDR3 DNA sequence: TGTGCCAGCAGCGTGGACGCCTCACCAGGAGGCTACACCTTC. Full variable domain (outside the CDR3, taken from reference TRBV5-5 and TRBJ1-2): DAGVTQSPTHLIKTRGQQVTLRCSPISGHKSVSWYQQVLGQGPQFIFQYYEKEERGRGNFPDRFSARQFPNYSSELNVNALLLGDSALYLCASSVDASPGGYTFGSGTRLTVV.

The count of this clonotype is one. V gene TRBV27 combines with J gene TRBJ2-3; D is undetermined. Germline CDR1 reads MNHEY; CDR2 reads SMNVEV (reference sequence). V was trimmed by 5 bases and J by 6 bases, leaving 12 bases between them. This CDR3 contains 13 residues. The CDR3 nucleotides are TGTGCCAGCAGTCCGCCCGAAGTTGATACGCAGTATTTT. The encoded protein is CASSPPEVDTQYF.

This rearrangement joins TRBV7-9 to TRBJ2-7; a possible D gene is TRBD2 (7 bases). The CDR3 is 16 residues long. The V and J ends lost 3 bases and 1 base respectively, with 16 bases between them. Germline CDR1 and CDR2: SEHNR and FQNEAQ (reference sequence). The CDR3 sequence is CASSLRGGVGSYEQYF. The CDR3 region has the DNA TGTGCCAGCAGCTTGAGGGGGGGAGTCGGGTCCTACGAGCAGTACTTC.

V and J are TRBV28 and TRBJ2-1, with 7 nucleotides matching TRBD2. V shed 6 bases and J 4 bases; nucleotides not matched to a gene: 9. Germline V gene lookup returns CDR1 MDHEN and CDR2 SYDVKM. This CDR3 contains 15 residues. The CDR3 DNA reads TGTGCCAGCAGCTCCAGCGGGGAGGAATACAATGAGCAGTTCTTC. Translated: CASSSSGEEYNEQFF.

The V and J genes are TRBV11-2 and TRBJ2-7; tentative D call: TRBD1 (6 bases). In germline, CDR1 is SGHAT, CDR2 FQNNGV. Trimming cost V 4 bases and J 3 bases, with 10 bases left between them. This CDR3 spans 13 amino acids. The CDR3 DNA reads TGTGCCAGCAGCTGGTCACAGGGCTACGAGCAGTACTTC. The encoded protein is CASSWSQGYEQYF.

The V gene is TRBV7-9, the J gene TRBJ2-3; the match to TRBD2 covers 7 bases. Germline-derived CDR1 and CDR2 are SEHNR and FQNEAQ (reference sequence). This CDR3 contains 17 residues. V shed 1 base and J 1 base; nucleotides not matched to a gene: 8. The CDR3 DNA reads TGTGCCAGCAGCTTAGTCGGGGGGACGTCTGGCACAGATACGCAGTATTTT. Translation gives CASSLVGGTSGTDTQYF.

This chain links TRBV4-1 with TRBJ2-7; the D gene is possibly TRBD2 (6 bases). V lost 2 bases to trimming and J lost 2 bases, with 13 bases between them. The length of the CDR3 is 15 residues. Looked up from germline, CDR1 is MGHRA and CDR2 is YSYEKL. The CDR3 region is CASSQYGGTAYEQYF. The CDR3 bases are TGCGCCAGCAGCCAATACGGGGGAACGGCCTACGAGCAGTACTTC.

This sequence joins TRBV13 and TRBJ1-2, with no clear D. Between the trimmed V and J ends, which lost 2 bases and 3 bases, there was a span of 13 bases. Germline V gene lookup returns CDR1 PRHDT and CDR2 FYEKMQ (reference sequence). The length of the CDR3 is 15 residues. The CDR3 DNA reads TGTGCCAGCAGCTTATGGGCAGTTTCAGACTATGGCTACACCTTC. It yields the protein CASSLWAVSDYGYTF.

The chain is built from TRBV2 and TRBJ1-2; D gene uncertain. Germline values: CDR1 SNHLY, CDR2 FYNNEI. The V end lost 6 bases, the J end lost 3 bases, and 17 bases lay between the germline ends. The CDR3 totals 15 residues. This CDR3 is CASRLIGRKDYGYTF. The CDR3 coding sequence is TGTGCCAGCAGATTGATAGGGCGGAAGGACTATGGCTACACCTTC.

This clonotype was seen once. The J gene is TRBJ2-1, the V gene TRBV6-1; D gene unclear. With 6 bases removed from V and 0 bases from J, the gap between germline ends came to 18 bases. Germline CDR1 and CDR2: MNHNS and SASEGT. This CDR3 spans 17 amino acids. The CDR3 spells CASSPARRRISYNEQFF. As DNA, the CDR3 is TGTGCCAGCAGCCCCGCGCGGAGAAGGATCTCCTACAATGAGCAGTTCTTC.

The gene calls are TRBV6-2 or TRBV6-3 and TRBJ2-7; D is undetermined. Germline CDR1 reads MNHEY; CDR2 reads SVGEGT. CDR3 length: 15 amino acids. Trimming pared 4 bases from V and 2 bases from J, leaving 15 bases between. CDR3 sequence reads: CASSSYPINTYEQYF. The CDR3 DNA reads as TGTGCCAGCAGTTCCTACCCTATTAATACCTACGAGCAGTACTTC.

This chain connects TRBV7-2 to TRBJ2-5, with D possibly called TRBD1 or TRBD2 (5 bases each). The CDR3 runs 12 residues. Trimming removed 1 base at V and 9 bases at J, with 9 bases between. Germline V CDR1 and CDR2: SGHTA, FQGNSA. The CDR3 spells CASSLDLGAQYF. DNA for the CDR3: TGTGCCAGCAGCTTAGATTTGGGGGCCCAGTACTTC.

The chain couples TRBV7-6 to TRBJ2-5; TRBD2 aligns across 7 bases. The CDR3 totals 14 residues. Germline-derived CDR1 and CDR2 are SGHVS and FNYEAQ. J lost 4 bases, V lost 5 bases, and 7 bases had no gene match. The CDR3 loop is CASSPTSDSETQYF. Here the CDR3 DNA reads TGTGCCAGCAGCCCCACTAGCGACTCAGAGACCCAGTACTTC.

The rearrangement joins TRBV29-1 to TRBJ2-7; a possible D gene is TRBD1 (5 bases). Trimming shortened V by 3 bases and J by 3 bases, and 9 bases separated the two germline ends. The CDR3 length is 12 residues. CDR1 and CDR2 from the germline V gene are SQVTM and ANQGSEA. In DNA, the CDR3 is TGCAGCGTTGAGAGCAGGGACTACGAGCAGTACTTC. It specifies CSVESRDYEQYF.